This T cell receptor beta chain came from a study of patients and donors after allogeneic stem cell transplantation. TCRdb independently ran MiXCR on the RT-PCR reads; one entry per CDR3 protein. The sample includes about a million distinct CDR3 sequences, about 20% of them seen just once. The sample holds a few counts of this clonotype. Deletions cut 0 bases from V and 0 bases from J, with 12 bases between. Germline V gene lookup returns CDR1 ENHRY and CDR2 SYGVKD. The CDR3 sequence is 17 residues long. Sequencing input: blood, either unsorted or a sorted T cell fraction (not recorded which). This TCR derives from a human donor who was either an allogeneic HSCT recipient or a stem cell or donor lymphocyte infusion donor (not recorded which). It is not recorded whose cells these are; they may come from a transplant donor. The chain uses TRBV10-3 and TRBJ2-1, with D tentatively TRBD1 (6 bases). The CDR3 loop is CAISESGRGSSYNEQFF. CDR3 bases: TGTGCCATCAGTGAGTCTGGAAGGGGGAGCTCCTACAATGAGCAGTTCTTC.